This TCR beta chain was recovered during a study of Graves' ophthalmopathy and Graves' hyperthyroidism. Whole-study results and caveats: Blood was where most expanded thyroid clonotypes above 0.001 frequency also turned up. Stable hyperthyroidism and ophthalmopathy were told apart by a 13-signature model, which achieved approximately 87% sensitivity and approximately 81% specificity.

Recruitment covered hyperthyroidism patients aged 18 to 65 whose new diagnosis was of under 2 months' duration. Amplifying from RNA transcripts, the study obtained TCR beta CDR3 regions. The first-round RT-PCR employed HTBI primers together with the Qiagen OneStep RT-PCR kit. A multiplex PCR was then performed as the second round. TCRdb ran MiXCR on the multiplex PCR reads and lists one entry per CDR3 protein. There are about 400,000 distinct CDR3 sequences in the sample; about 21% occur only once, and roughly 3% lies in the top ten. J lost 2 bases, V lost 6 bases, and 11 bases had no gene match. Looked up from germline, CDR1 is MGHDK and CDR2 is SYGVNS. The CDR3 totals 17 residues. Notes on this clonotype: Its antigen is currently unknown.

The sequencing input was peripheral blood. This clonotype originated in a woman between 18 and 29 years old with stable Graves' hyperthyroidism. The chain links TRBV25-1 to TRBJ2-5, with 11 bases fitting TRBD2. CDR3 coding DNA: TGTGCCAGCAGCTTAGGTCAGCTAGCGGGGGGTCAAGAGACCCAGTACTTC. This codes for CASSLGQLAGGQETQYF.